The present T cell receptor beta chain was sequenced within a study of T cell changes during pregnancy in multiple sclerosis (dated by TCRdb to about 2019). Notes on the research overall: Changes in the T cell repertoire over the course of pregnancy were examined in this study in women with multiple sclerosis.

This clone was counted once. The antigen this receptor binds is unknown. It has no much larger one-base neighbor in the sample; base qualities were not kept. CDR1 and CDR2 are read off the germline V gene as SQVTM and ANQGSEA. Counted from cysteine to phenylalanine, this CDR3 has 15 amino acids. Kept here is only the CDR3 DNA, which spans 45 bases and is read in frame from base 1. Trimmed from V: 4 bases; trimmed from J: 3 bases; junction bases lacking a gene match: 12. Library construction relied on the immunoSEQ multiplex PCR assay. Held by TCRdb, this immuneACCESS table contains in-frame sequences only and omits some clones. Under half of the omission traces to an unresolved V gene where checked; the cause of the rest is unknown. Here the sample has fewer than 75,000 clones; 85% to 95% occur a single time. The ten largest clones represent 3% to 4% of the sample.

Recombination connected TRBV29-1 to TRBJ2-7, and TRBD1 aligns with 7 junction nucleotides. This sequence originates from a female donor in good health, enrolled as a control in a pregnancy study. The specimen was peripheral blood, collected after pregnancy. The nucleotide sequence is TGCAGCGTTGTCGGGTCGACAGGGTTCAGCTACGAGCAGTACTTC. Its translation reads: CSVVGSTGFSYEQYF.